This TCR beta chain was retrieved from a study of beta chain features in type 1 diabetes. Sequencing targeted expressed TCRB transcripts, as all isolated RNA had been reverse transcribed. The method was immunoSEQ multiplex PCR; TCRdb's version includes in-frame clones alone and lacks a portion of them. The table lists about 470,000 clones, about 30% of them singletons. Germline V gene data show CDR1 as LGHNA and CDR2 as YNFKEQ. Germline trimming cut 1 base from V and 5 bases from J; bases unmatched to any gene: 9. The CDR3 is 16 residues long. Isolation of CD4+ naive, central memory, regulatory and stem cell-like memory cells was achieved by sorting via CD45RO/CCR7/CD25/CD127/CD95/CD27. This clone was counted a few times.

The sequencing sample was made of naive CD4+ T cells from blood. The TCR originated in a man between 18 and 29 years old in good health. The V call is TRBV4-2, the J call TRBJ2-5; 8 bases are a match to TRBD2. The CDR3 DNA is TGTGCCAGCAGCCAAGTAACCCCAGCGGGAGAGGAGACCCAGTACTTC. As protein: CASSQVTPAGEETQYF.